What follows are 26 T cell receptor beta chains derived from one specimen sequenced in a study of OX40 agonist ivuxolimab in advanced cancers. The method was immunoSEQ multiplex PCR; TCRdb's version includes in-frame clones alone and lacks a portion of them. The repertoire includes some 49,000 clones, 80% to 85% of them detected once, and 3.5% to 4% sits in the top ten. Sample: CD4+ or CD8+ T cells sorted from blood, taken in a trial of the OX40 agonist ivuxolimab. These receptors were obtained from an adult with an advanced solid tumor such as melanoma, head and neck, liver or kidney cancer.

The CDR3 DNA reads TGTGCCAGCTCATCACAGGGGGGGACCTACAATGAGCAGTTCTTC. Translation gives CASSSQGGTYNEQFF. The chain employs TRBV18 and TRBJ2-1, with D tentatively TRBD1 (8 bases). From germline, CDR1 is KGHSH and CDR2 LQKENI. Trimming stripped 5 bases from V and 2 bases from J, with 13 bases between. This CDR3 has 15 amino acids.

This clone was observed a few times. J is TRBJ2-1 and V is TRBV28; D is unclear. Germline CDR1 is MDHEN and CDR2 is SYDVKM. V was cut by 6 bases and J by 0 bases, with 15 bases left in between. The CDR3 is made up of 16 amino acids. The chain's CDR3 is CASRLSPLSSYNEQFF. Here the CDR3 DNA reads TGTGCCAGCAGATTGAGCCCCTTGAGCTCCTACAATGAGCAGTTCTTC. The full variable domain, in which reference TRBV28 and TRBJ2-1 provide the parts outside the CDR3, is DVKVTQSSRYLVKRTGEKVFLECVQDMDHENMFWYRQDPGLGLRLIYFSYDVKMKEKGDIPEGYSVSREKKERFSLILESASTNQTSMYLCASRLSPLSSYNEQFFGPGTRLTVL.

The J gene is TRBJ1-1, the V gene TRBV29-1, with D maybe TRBD1 (5 bases). The CDR3 runs to 12 residues. V was shortened by 8 bases and J by 5 bases, with 15 bases between the two germline ends. Germline V gene sequence: CDR1 SQVTM, CDR2 ANQGSEA. The CDR3 DNA follows: TGCAGCACAGCCGCAGGGTCGACTGAAGCTTTCTTT. This codes for CSTAAGSTEAFF.

The chain has TRBV7-2 and TRBJ2-1; 9 nucleotides agree with TRBD2. V trimming: 3 bases; J trimming: 1 base; junction bases outside the gene matches: 1. Germline V gene data show CDR1 as SGHTA and CDR2 as FQGNSA. CDR3 length: 15 residues. The CDR3 reads CASSFSGGSYNEQFF. CDR3 bases: TGTGCCAGCAGCTTTAGCGGGGGTTCCTACAATGAGCAGTTCTTC.

The chain uses TRBV9 and TRBJ2-3; D is uncertain. The CDR3 extends over 14 amino acids. Trimming took 4 bases from V and 2 from J, leaving 11 bases between them. Germline CDR1 is SGDLS and CDR2 is YYNGEE. This CDR3 reads CASSPRPLTDTQYF. CDR3 DNA: TGTGCCAGCAGCCCCCGTCCCCTCACAGATACGCAGTATTTT.

The J gene is TRBJ2-7, the V gene TRBV6-6; TRBD2 matches at 9 bases. The CDR3 consists of 14 residues. Germline V gene data show CDR1 as MNHNY and CDR2 as SVGAGI (reference sequence). J lost 7 bases, V lost 2 bases, and 6 bases had no gene match. CDR3 amino acids: CASSYGRLAGEQYF. The CDR3 DNA sequence: TGTGCCAGCAGTTACGGGCGGCTAGCGGGGGAGCAGTACTTC.

V gene TRBV30 combines with J gene TRBJ2-1; no firm D call. Germline loops: CDR1 GTSNPN, CDR2 SVGIG (reference sequence). V was shortened by 0 bases and J by 7 bases, with 7 bases between the two germline ends. The CDR3 covers 12 residues. CDR3 coding DNA: TGTGCCTGGAGTGTAAAGGTGAATGAGCAGTTCTTC. It is translated as CAWSVKVNEQFF. The complete variable domain, with remaining parts taken from reference TRBV30 and TRBJ2-1, reads SQTIHQWPATLVQPVGSPLSLECTVEGTSNPNLYWYRQAAGRGLQLLFYSVGIGQISSEVPQNLSASRPQDRQFILSSKKLLLSDSGFYLCAWSVKVNEQFFGPGTRLTVL.

This clone was detected only once. The chain is built from TRBV28 and TRBJ1-4, with D perhaps TRBD1 (6 bases). The CDR3 loop spans 14 amino acids. Germline CDR1 reads MDHEN; CDR2 reads SYDVKM. Trimming took 2 bases from V and 5 from J, leaving 9 bases between them. CDR3: CASSLGGANEKLFF. DNA for the CDR3: TGTGCCAGCAGTTTAGGGGGCGCGAATGAAAAACTGTTTTTT.

Only one count was recorded for this clone. The rearrangement links TRBV5-1 to TRBJ2-7; tentative D call: TRBD1 (5 bases). The V and J ends lost 1 base and 5 bases respectively, with 10 bases between them. Per germline, CDR1 SGHRS and CDR2 YFSETQ. This CDR3 has 13 amino acids. The CDR3 region is CASSLFRAHEQYF. In DNA form, the CDR3 reads TGCGCCAGCAGCTTGTTCAGGGCCCACGAGCAGTACTTC.

This clone has a single count. The rearrangement joins TRBV5-5 to TRBJ1-5, with D possibly matching TRBD1 (5 bases). This CDR3 has 15 residues. The V and J ends lost 0 bases and 3 bases respectively, with 10 bases between them. The germline gives CDR1 SGHKS, CDR2 YYEKEE (reference sequence). CDR3 bases: TGTGCCAGCAGCTTGGGAGACAGACCCAATCAGCCCCAGCATTTT. This encodes CASSLGDRPNQPQHF.

The rearrangement uses TRBV11-2 and TRBJ2-5, with TRBD1 identical over 10 bases. The germline V gene has CDR1 SGHAT and CDR2 FQNNGV. The ends lost 8 bases at V and 5 bases at J; junction bases unmatched: 8. The CDR3 is made up of 14 amino acids. As DNA, the CDR3 is TGTGCCAGCCGGCGGGACAGGGGACGGGAGACCCAGTACTTC. This sequence encodes CASRRDRGRETQYF.

This chain uses TRBV27 with TRBJ1-2; TRBD1 agrees at 9 bases. The CDR3 consists of 16 residues. CDR1 is MNHEY and CDR2 is SMNVEV in the germline V gene (reference sequence). V lost 3 bases to trimming and J lost 5 bases; unmatched junction nucleotides: 10. The CDR3 DNA reads as TGTGCCAGCAGTTTGGAGGGACGAGGACAGGGGTATGGCTACACCTTC. Encoded protein: CASSLEGRGQGYGYTF.

The V call is TRBV7-9, the J call TRBJ1-6; 7 bases are a match to TRBD1. V was clipped by 2 bases and J by 7 bases; unmatched bases: 8. There are 16 residues in the CDR3. CDR1 is SEHNR and CDR2 is FQNEAQ in the germline V gene (reference sequence). CDR3 protein: CASSLQGGQTNSPLHF. CDR3 coding DNA: TGTGCCAGCAGCTTACAGGGGGGACAGACGAATTCACCCCTCCACTTT.

This chain links TRBV7-9 with TRBJ2-3; D unresolved. The V end was cut by 5 bases, the J end by 11 bases, with 14 bases between. The CDR3 totals 12 residues. CDR1 and CDR2 from the germline V gene are SEHNR and FQNEAQ (reference sequence). The CDR3 sequence is CASSQTSKRQYF. The DNA for the CDR3 is TGTGCCAGCAGCCAAACAAGTAAACGGCAGTATTTT. The full variable domain, in which reference TRBV7-9 and TRBJ2-3 provide the parts outside the CDR3, is DTGVSQNPRHKITKRGQNVTFRCDPISEHNRLYWYRQTLGQGPEFLTYFQNEAQLEKSRLLSDRFSAERPKGSFSTLEIQRTEQGDSAMYLCASSQTSKRQYFGPGTRLTVL.

The CDR3 region is CASSPMRSTDTQYF. CDR3 bases: TGTGCCAGCTCACCCATGCGTAGCACAGATACGCAGTATTTT. The genes are TRBV18 and TRBJ2-3, with unresolved D. The V gene's germline CDR1 is KGHSH and CDR2 LQKENI. This CDR3 spans 14 amino acids. With 3 bases removed from V and 0 bases from J, the gap between germline ends came to 7 bases.

J is TRBJ1-5 and V is TRBV5-1; perhaps TRBD1 as D (6 bases). Germline CDR1 is SGHRS and CDR2 is YFSETQ. This CDR3 is built from 15 residues. V was clipped by 0 bases and J by 2 bases, with 9 bases between them. This CDR3 is CASSLGGHGNQPQHF. The CDR3 nucleotides are TGCGCCAGCAGCTTGGGGGGGCACGGCAATCAGCCCCAGCATTTT.

The chain combines TRBV6-1 with TRBJ1-3; D is unclear. The ends were cut back, 6 bases at V and 4 bases at J, with 16 bases in the middle. The CDR3 runs to 15 residues. CDR1 MNHNS and CDR2 SASEGT come from the germline V gene. CDR3 coding DNA: TGTGCCAGCAGGCCGCGACGGGTTTTAGGAAACACCATATATTTT. Translation: CASRPRRVLGNTIYF.

CDR3 protein: CASSLTLGVAEQYF. CDR3 in DNA: TGTGCCAGCAGCCTCACCTTGGGGGTAGCCGAGCAGTACTTC. The V gene is TRBV14, the J gene TRBJ2-7; D tentatively reads TRBD1 or TRBD2 (5 bases each). Germline V gives CDR1 SGHDN, CDR2 FVKESK. This CDR3 has 14 residues. The V and J ends lost 4 bases and 6 bases respectively, with 16 bases between them.

This clone has only one observation. The rearrangement uses TRBV5-1 and TRBJ2-3; D remains ambiguous. Germline values: CDR1 SGHRS, CDR2 YFSETQ. Between the trimmed V and J ends, which lost 1 base and 5 bases, there was a span of 5 bases. This CDR3 is 12 amino acids long. The CDR3 coding sequence is TGCGCCAGCAGCTTGAATGTAGATACGCAGTATTTT. Its translation: CASSLNVDTQYF.

The V gene is TRBV7-6, the J gene TRBJ2-3; TRBD2 matches at 8 bases. CDR1 SGHVS and CDR2 FNYEAQ come from the germline V gene. Losses at the gene ends were 5 bases for V and 3 bases for J; bases not matched to a gene: 16. The CDR3 has 18 amino acids. The CDR3 region has the DNA TGTGCCAGCAGCCACCCCGTCGGGGGGGCTGTGATAACAGATACGCAGTATTTT. This codes for CASSHPVGGAVITDTQYF.

This rearrangement joins TRBV5-1 to TRBJ1-1, with D possibly TRBD1 on 6 matching bases. Per germline, CDR1 SGHRS and CDR2 YFSETQ. This CDR3 has 14 residues. The ends were cut back, 3 bases at V and 4 bases at J, with 13 bases in the middle. The CDR3: CASSSGHDLTEAFF. DNA of the CDR3: TGCGCCAGCAGCTCGGGACACGACCTCACTGAAGCTTTCTTT.

The chain joins TRBV5-1 to TRBJ2-2; D might be TRBD1 (6 bases). Germline CDR1 and CDR2: SGHRS and YFSETQ. This CDR3 region has 15 residues. The V gene lost 5 bases and the J gene lost 8 bases, with 19 bases spanning the gap. In DNA form, the CDR3 reads TGCGCCAGCAGAGACCAGGGGCTAGTTGCGGGGGAGCTGTTTTTT. Its protein product is CASRDQGLVAGELFF.

CDR3 DNA: TGTGCCAGCAGCCAGACAGTGGGGAACACTGAAGCTTTCTTT. It specifies CASSQTVGNTEAFF. The gene calls are TRBV7-2 and TRBJ1-1; D is perhaps TRBD1 (5 bases). The CDR3 sequence is 14 residues long. Germline loops: CDR1 SGHTA, CDR2 FQGNSA. V shed 5 bases and J shed 1 base, with 11 bases lying between them.

The chain joins TRBV7-3 to TRBJ2-7; no clear D gene. This CDR3 comprises 13 residues. Trimming removed 6 bases at V and 6 bases at J, with 15 bases between. Germline loops: CDR1 SGHTA, CDR2 FQGTGA. CDR3 sequence reads: CASSDPSTGEQYF. The CDR3 DNA follows: TGTGCCAGCAGTGACCCCAGTACGGGCGAGCAGTACTTC. Based on the CDR3 plus reference TRBV7-3 and TRBJ2-7, the full variable domain is GAGVSQTPSNKVTEKGKYVELRCDPISGHTALYWYRQSLGQGPEFLIYFQGTGAADDSGLPNDRFFAVRPEGSVSTLKIQRTERGDSAVYLCASSDPSTGEQYFGPGTRLTVT.

The chain is built from TRBV30 and TRBJ2-2; 7 bases are a match to TRBD2. CDR1 and CDR2 (germline): GTSNPN, SVGIG (reference sequence). The CDR3 has 14 amino acids. V gave up 3 bases and J gave up 0 bases; unmatched junction bases: 1. The CDR3 region is CAWRAGANTGELFF. The CDR3 DNA reads as TGTGCCTGGAGGGCGGGGGCGAACACCGGGGAGCTGTTTTTT.

Only a few counts were recorded for this clone. The chain recombines TRBV7-9 with TRBJ1-1; D gene ambiguous. The length of the CDR3 is 14 residues. Per germline, CDR1 SEHNR and CDR2 FQNEAQ (reference sequence). V shed 2 bases and J shed 4 bases, with 11 bases lying between them. This chain's CDR3 is CASSLLAEGTEAFF. The CDR3 nucleotides are TGTGCCAGCAGCTTATTGGCGGAGGGCACTGAAGCTTTCTTT. Full variable domain (missing parts from reference TRBV7-9 and TRBJ1-1): DTGVSQNPRHKITKRGQNVTFRCDPISEHNRLYWYRQTLGQGPEFLTYFQNEAQLEKSRLLSDRFSAERPKGSFSTLEIQRTEQGDSAMYLCASSLLAEGTEAFFGQGTRLTVV.